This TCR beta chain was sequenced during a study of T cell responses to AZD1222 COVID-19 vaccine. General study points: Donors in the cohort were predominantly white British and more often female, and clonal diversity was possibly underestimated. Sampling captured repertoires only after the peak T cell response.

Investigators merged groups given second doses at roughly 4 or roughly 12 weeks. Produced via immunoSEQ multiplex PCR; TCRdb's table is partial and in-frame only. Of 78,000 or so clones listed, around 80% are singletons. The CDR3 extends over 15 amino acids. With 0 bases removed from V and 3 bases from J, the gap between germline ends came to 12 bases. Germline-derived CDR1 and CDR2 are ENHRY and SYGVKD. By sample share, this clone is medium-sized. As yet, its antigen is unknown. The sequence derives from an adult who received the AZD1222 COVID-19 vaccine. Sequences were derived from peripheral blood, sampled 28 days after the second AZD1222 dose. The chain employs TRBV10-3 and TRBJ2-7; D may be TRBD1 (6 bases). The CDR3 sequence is CAISESGQPGYEQYF. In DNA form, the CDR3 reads TGTGCCATCAGTGAGTCCGGACAGCCGGGCTACGAGCAGTACTTC.